This TCR beta chain originates from a study of cytotoxic CD8 clonotypes in ibrutinib-treated CLL. Study as a whole: Results showed around 25 partial and 2 complete responses; following median 68 months, 14 remained remitted, roughly 12 advanced.

Study-level points and caveats: Clonality at baseline surpassed age-matched healthy donors and tracked circulating CD8+ T-cell counts.

Investigators sought sequencing depths of between 1 in 200,000 and 1 in 1 million T cells. Using immunoSEQ multiplex PCR, the repertoire was profiled, and TCRdb retains in-frame clones only, with some absent. The sample lists approximately 84,000 clones; 70% to 80% were seen once. As to this clone: The antigen remains undetermined.

The clonotype comes from a human donor with chronic lymphocytic leukemia. The sequencing used PBMCs, collected after 12 months of ibrutinib treatment.

The CDR3 nucleotides are TGCAGTGCCGTTTGGGGGGAGACCCAGTACTTC. Protein sequence: CSAVWGETQYF. The chain is built from TRBV20-1 and TRBJ2-5; D tentatively fits TRBD1 or TRBD2 (5 bases each). V was cut by 6 bases and J by 5 bases, with 10 bases left in between. This CDR3 is built from 11 residues. Germline CDR1 reads DFQATT; CDR2 reads SNEGSKA (reference sequence).